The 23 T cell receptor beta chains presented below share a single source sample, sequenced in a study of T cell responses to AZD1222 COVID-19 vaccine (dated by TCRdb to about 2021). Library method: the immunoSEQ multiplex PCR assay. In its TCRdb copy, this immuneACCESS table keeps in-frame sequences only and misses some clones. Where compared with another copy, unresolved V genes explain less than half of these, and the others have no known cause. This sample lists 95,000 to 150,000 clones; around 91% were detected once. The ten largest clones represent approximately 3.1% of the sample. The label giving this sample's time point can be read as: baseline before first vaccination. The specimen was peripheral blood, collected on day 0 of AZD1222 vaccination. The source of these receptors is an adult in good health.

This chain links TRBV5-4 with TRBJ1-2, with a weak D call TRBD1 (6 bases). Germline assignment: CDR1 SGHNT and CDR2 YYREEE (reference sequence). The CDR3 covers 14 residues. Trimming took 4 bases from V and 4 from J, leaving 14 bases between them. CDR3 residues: CASSPADRTYGYTF. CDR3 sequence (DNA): TGTGCCAGCAGCCCAGCAGACAGGACCTATGGCTACACCTTC. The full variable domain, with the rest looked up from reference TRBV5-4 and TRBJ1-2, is ETGVTQSPTHLIKTRGQQVTLRCSSQSGHNTVSWYQQALGQGPQFIFQYYREEENGRGNFPPRFSGLQFPNYSSELNVNALELDDSALYLCASSPADRTYGYTFGSGTRLTVV.

Here the CDR3 DNA reads TGTGCCAGCAGCCCCGGCGGGAGCTTAAATGAAAAACTGTTTTTT. Its translation: CASSPGGSLNEKLFF. The V and J genes are TRBV5-4 and TRBJ1-4; no clear D. The ends were cut back, 4 bases at V and 5 bases at J, with 15 bases in the middle. The CDR3 covers 15 residues. Germline-derived CDR1 and CDR2 are SGHNT and YYREEE (reference sequence).

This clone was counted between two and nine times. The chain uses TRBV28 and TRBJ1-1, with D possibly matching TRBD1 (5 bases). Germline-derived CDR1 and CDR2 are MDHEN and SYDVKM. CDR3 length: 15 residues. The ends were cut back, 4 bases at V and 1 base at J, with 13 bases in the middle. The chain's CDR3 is CASSSPDIRNTEAFF. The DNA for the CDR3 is TGTGCCAGCAGTTCCCCGGACATTCGGAACACTGAAGCTTTCTTT.

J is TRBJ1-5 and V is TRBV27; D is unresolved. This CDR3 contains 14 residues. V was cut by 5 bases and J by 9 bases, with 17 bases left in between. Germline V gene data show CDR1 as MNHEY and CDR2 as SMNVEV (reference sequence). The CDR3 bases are TGTGCCAGCAGTCCAAGGACGGATCTGCGGCCCCAGCATTTT. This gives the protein CASSPRTDLRPQHF.

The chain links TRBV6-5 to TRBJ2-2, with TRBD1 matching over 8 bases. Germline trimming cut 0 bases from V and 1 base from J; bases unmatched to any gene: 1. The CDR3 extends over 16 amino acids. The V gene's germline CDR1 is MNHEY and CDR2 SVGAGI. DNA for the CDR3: TGTGCCAGCAGTTACTCGGGACAGGTGAACACCGGGGAGCTGTTTTTT. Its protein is CASSYSGQVNTGELFF.

The CDR3 reads CASSQDLQGHVTDTQYF. In nucleotides, the CDR3 is TGTGCCAGCAGCCAAGATTTGCAGGGGCATGTCACAGATACGCAGTATTTT. The chain has TRBV3-1 (or the pseudogene TRBV3-2) and TRBJ2-3, with D perhaps matching TRBD1 (6 bases). V shed 0 bases and J shed 2 bases, with 15 bases lying between them. CDR3 length: 17 residues. Germline CDR1 LGHDT, CDR2 YNNKEL (reference sequence).

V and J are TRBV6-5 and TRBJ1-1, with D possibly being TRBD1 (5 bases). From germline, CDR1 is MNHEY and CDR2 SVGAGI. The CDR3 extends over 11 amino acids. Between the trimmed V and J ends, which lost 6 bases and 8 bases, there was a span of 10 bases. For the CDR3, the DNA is TGTGCCAGCAGAGGACGGGACGAAGCTTTCTTT. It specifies CASRGRDEAFF.

This CDR3 reads CASSQTDWTGELFF. The CDR3 DNA sequence: TGTGCCAGCAGCCAAACGGACTGGACCGGGGAGCTGTTTTTT. The chain combines TRBV11-2 with TRBJ2-2; tentative D call: TRBD2 (5 bases). From germline, CDR1 is SGHAT and CDR2 FQNNGV. V was pared by 5 bases and J by 5 bases, with 12 bases between. The CDR3 runs to 14 residues.

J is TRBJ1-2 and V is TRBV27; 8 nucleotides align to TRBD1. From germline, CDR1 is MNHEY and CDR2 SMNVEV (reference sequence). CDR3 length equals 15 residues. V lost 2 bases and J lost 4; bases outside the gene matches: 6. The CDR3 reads CASSLGTGGGYGYTF. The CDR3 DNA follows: TGTGCCAGCAGTTTAGGGACAGGTGGAGGCTATGGCTACACCTTC.

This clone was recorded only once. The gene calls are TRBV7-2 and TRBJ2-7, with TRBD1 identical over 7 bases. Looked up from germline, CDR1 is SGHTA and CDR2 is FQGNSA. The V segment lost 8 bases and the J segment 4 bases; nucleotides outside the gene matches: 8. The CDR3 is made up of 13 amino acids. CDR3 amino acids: CASYGTDPYEQYF. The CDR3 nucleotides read TGTGCCAGCTACGGGACAGACCCATACGAGCAGTACTTC.

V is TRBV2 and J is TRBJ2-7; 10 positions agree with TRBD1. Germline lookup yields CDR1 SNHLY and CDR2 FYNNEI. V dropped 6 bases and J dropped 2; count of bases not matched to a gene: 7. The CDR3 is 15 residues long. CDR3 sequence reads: CASRNKGQGTYEQYF. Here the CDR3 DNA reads TGTGCCAGCAGAAACAAGGGACAGGGGACCTACGAGCAGTACTTC.

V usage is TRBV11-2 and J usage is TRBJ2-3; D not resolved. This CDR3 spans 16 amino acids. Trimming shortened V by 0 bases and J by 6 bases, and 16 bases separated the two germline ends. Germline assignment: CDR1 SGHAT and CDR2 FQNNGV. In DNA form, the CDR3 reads TGTGCCAGCAGCTTAGAAGGACCCACGGTGATGGATACGCAGTATTTT. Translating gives CASSLEGPTVMDTQYF.

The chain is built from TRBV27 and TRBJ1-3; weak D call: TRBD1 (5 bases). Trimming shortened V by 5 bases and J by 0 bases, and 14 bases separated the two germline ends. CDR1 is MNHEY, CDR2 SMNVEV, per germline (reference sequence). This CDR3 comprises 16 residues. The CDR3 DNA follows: TGTGCCAGCAGTCGTGGGGCTACGAGCTCTGGAAACACCATATATTTT. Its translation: CASSRGATSSGNTIYF.

CDR3 region: CASSFKSLTEAFF. CDR3 DNA: TGTGCCAGCAGTTTTAAGTCACTCACTGAAGCTTTCTTT. The gene calls are TRBV12-3 or TRBV12-4 and TRBJ1-1; D remains ambiguous. This CDR3 is built from 13 residues. Trimming stripped 3 bases from V and 4 bases from J, with 9 bases between.

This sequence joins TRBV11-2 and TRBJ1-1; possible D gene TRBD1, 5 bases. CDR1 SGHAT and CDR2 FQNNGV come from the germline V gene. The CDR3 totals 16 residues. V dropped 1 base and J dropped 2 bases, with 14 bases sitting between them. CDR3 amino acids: CASSLVLAGLNTEAFF. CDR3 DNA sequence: TGTGCCAGCAGCTTAGTGTTGGCGGGGCTAAACACTGAAGCTTTCTTT.

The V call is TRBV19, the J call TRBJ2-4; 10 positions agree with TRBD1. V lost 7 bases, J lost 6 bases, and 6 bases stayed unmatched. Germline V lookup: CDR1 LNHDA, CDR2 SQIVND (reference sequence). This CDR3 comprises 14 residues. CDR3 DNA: TGTGCCAGTACGAAGGACAGGGGGTTAAACATTCAGTACTTC. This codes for CASTKDRGLNIQYF.

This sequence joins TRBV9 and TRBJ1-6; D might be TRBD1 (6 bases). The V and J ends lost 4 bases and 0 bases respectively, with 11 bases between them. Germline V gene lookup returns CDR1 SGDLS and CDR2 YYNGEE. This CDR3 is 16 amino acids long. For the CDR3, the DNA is TGTGCCAGCAGCACCGGACAGAGCTCCTATAATTCACCCCTCCACTTT. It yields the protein CASSTGQSSYNSPLHF. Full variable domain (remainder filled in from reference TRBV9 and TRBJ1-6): DSGVTQTPKHLITATGQRVTLRCSPRSGDLSVYWYQQSLDQGLQFLIQYYNGEERAKGNILERFSAQQFPDLHSELNLSSLELGDSALYFCASSTGQSSYNSPLHFGNGTRLTVT.

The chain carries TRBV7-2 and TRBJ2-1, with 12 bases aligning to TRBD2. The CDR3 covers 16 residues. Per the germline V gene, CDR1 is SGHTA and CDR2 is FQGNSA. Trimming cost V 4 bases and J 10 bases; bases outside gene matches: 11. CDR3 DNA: TGTGCCAGCAGCTCCTCTAGCGGGAGGGCCGCGGGGGAGCAGTTCTTC. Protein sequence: CASSSSSGRAAGEQFF.

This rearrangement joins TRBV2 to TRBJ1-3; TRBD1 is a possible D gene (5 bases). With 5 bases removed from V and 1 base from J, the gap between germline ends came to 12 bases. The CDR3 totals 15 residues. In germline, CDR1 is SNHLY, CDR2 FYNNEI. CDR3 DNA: TGTGCCAGCAGTTGGGGGTCGGGGTCTGGAAACACCATATATTTT. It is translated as CASSWGSGSGNTIYF.

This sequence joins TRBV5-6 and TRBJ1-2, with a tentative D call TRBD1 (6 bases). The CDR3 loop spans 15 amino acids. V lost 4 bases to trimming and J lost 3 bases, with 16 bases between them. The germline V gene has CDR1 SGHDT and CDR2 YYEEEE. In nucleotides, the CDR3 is TGTGCCAGCAGCGCACCAGGGGCCGATGACTATGGCTACACCTTC. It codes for CASSAPGADDYGYTF.

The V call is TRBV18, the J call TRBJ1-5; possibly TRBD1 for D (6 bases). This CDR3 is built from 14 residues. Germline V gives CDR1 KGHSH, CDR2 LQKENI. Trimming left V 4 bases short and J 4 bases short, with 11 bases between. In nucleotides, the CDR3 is TGTGCCAGCTCACTAGAGGACAGAAATCAGCCCCAGCATTTT. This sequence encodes CASSLEDRNQPQHF.

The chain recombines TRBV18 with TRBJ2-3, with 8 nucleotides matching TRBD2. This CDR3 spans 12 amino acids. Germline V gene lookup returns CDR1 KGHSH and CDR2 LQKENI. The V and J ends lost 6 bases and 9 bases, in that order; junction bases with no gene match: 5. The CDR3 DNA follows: TGTGCCAGCTCCCCTGAGCGGGGGACGCAGTATTTT. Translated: CASSPERGTQYF.

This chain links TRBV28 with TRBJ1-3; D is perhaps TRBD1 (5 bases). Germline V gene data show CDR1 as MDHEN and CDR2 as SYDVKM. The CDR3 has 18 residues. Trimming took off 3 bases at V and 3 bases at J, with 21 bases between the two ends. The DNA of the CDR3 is TGTGCCAGCAGTTTTTCCCCCTCCCAGGGTGGGGTTGGAAACACCATATATTTT. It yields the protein CASSFSPSQGGVGNTIYF.